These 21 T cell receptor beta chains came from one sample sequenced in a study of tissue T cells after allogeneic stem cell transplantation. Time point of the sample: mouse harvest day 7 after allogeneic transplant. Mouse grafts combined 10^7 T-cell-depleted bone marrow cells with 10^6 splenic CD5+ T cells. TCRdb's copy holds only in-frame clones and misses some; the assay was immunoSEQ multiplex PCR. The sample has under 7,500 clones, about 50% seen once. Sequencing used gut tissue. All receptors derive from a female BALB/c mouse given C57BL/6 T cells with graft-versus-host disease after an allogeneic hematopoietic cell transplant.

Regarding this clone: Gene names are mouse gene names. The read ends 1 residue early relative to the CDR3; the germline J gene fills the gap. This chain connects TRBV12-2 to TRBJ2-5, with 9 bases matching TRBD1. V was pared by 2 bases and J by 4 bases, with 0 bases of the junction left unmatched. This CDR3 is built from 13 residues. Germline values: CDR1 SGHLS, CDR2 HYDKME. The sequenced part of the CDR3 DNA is TGTGCCAGCTCTCGACAGGGGGAAGACACCCAGTAC. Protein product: CASSRQGEDTQY. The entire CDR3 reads CASSRQGEDTQYF.

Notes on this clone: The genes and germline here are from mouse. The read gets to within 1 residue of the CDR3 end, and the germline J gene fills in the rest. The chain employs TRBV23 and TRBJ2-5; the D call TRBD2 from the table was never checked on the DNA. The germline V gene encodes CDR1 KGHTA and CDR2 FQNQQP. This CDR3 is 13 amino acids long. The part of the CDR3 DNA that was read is TGCTCCAGCAGTCGACTGGTGCAAGACACCCAGTAC. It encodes CSSSRLVQDTQY. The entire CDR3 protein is CSSSRLVQDTQYF.

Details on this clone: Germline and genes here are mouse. This chain's CDR3 is CASSDGGTYNNQAPLF. CDR3 bases read: TGTGCCAGCAGTGATGGGGGGACATATAACAACCAGGCTCCGCTT. V gene TRBV13-1 combines with J gene TRBJ1-5; a weak D match, TRBD1 (6 bases). The missing CDR3 end, 1 residue past where the read stops, is filled in from the germline J gene. Per germline, CDR1 NSHNY and CDR2 SYGAGN. The CDR3 contains 16 residues. V was clipped by 0 bases and J by 0 bases, with 10 bases between them.

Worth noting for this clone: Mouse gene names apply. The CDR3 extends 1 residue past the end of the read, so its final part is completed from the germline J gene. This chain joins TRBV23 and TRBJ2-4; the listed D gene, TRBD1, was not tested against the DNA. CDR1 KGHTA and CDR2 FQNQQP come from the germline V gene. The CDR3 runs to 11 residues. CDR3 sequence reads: CSSSQQNTLYF. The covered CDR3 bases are TGCTCCAGCAGTCAACAGAACACCTTGTAC.

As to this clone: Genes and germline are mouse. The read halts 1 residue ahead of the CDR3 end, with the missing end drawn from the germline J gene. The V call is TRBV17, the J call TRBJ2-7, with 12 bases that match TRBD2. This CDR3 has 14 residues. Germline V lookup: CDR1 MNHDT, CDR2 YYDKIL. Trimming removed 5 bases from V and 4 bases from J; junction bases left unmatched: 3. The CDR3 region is CASSGDWGAYEQYF. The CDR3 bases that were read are TGTGCTAGCAGTGGGGACTGGGGGGCTTATGAACAGTAC.

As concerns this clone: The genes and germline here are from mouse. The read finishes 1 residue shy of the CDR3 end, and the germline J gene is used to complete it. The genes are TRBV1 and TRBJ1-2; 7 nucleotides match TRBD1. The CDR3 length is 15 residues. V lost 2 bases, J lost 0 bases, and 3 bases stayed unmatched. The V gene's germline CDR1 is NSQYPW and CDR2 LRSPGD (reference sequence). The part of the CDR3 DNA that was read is TGCACCTGCAGTGCACGACAGGGAGCAAACTCCGACTACACC. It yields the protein CTCSARQGANSDYT. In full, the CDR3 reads CTCSARQGANSDYTF. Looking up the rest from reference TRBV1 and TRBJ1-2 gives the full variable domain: VTLLEQNPRWRLVPRGQAVNLRCILKNSQYPWMSWYQQDLQKQLQWLFTLRSPGDKEVKSLPGADYLATRVTDTELRLQVANMSQGRTLYCTCSARQGANSDYTFGSGTRLLVI.

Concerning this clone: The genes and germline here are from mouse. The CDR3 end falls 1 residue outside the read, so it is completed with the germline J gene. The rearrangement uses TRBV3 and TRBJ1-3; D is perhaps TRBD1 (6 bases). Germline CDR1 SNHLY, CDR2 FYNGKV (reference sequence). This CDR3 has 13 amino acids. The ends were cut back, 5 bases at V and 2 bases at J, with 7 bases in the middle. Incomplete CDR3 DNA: TGTGCCAGCAGCACAGGGACTGGAAATACGCTCTAT. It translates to CASSTGTGNTLY. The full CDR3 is CASSTGTGNTLYF.

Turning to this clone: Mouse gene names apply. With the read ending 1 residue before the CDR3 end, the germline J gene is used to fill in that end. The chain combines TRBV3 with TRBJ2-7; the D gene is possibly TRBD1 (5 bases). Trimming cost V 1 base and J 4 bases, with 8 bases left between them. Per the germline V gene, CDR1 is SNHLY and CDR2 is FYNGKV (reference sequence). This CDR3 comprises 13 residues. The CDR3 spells CASSLEQEYEQYF. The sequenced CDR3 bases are TGTGCCAGCAGCTTAGAACAGGAATATGAACAGTAC.

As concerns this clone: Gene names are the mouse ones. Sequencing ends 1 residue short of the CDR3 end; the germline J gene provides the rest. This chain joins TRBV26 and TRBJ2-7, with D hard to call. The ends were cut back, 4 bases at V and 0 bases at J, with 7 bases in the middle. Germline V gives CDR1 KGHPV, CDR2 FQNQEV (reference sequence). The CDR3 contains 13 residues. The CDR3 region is CASSPRSSYEQYF. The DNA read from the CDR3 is TGTGCCAGCAGTCCGAGGAGCTCCTATGAACAGTAC.

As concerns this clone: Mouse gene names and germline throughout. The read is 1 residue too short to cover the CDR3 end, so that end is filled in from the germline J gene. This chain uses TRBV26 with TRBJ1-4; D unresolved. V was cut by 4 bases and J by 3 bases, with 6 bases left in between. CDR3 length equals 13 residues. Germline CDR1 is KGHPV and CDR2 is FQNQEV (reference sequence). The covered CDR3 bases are TGTGCCAGCAGTCCTCGCACCAACGAAAGATTATTT. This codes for CASSPRTNERLF. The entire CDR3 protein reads CASSPRTNERLFF. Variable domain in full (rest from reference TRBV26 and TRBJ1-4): NSKVIQTPRYLVKGQGQKAKMRCIPEKGHPVVFWYQQNKNNEFKFLINFQNQEVLQQIDMTEKRFSAECPSNSPCSLEIQSSEAGDSALYLCASSPRTNERLFFGHGTKLSVL.

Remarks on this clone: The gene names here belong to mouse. The CDR3 loop is CASSQDHGQGATERLFF. The part of the CDR3 DNA that was read is TGTGCCAGCAGCCAAGATCATGGACAGGGGGCGACCGAAAGATTATTT. The J gene is TRBJ1-4, the V gene TRBV2; 11 nucleotides agree with TRBD1. The read halts 1 residue ahead of the CDR3 end, with the missing end drawn from the germline J gene. CDR3 size: 17 residues. Looked up from germline, CDR1 is LGHNA and CDR2 is YSYQKL. Trimming at V came to 0 bases and at J to 7 bases, leaving 7 bases not matched to a gene.

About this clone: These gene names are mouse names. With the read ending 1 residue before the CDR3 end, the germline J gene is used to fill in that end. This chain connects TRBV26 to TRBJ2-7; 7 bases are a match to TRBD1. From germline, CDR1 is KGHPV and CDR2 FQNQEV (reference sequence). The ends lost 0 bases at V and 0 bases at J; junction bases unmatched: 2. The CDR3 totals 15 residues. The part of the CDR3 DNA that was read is TGTGCCAGCAGTCTGTCGACAGGGAGCTCCTATGAACAGTAC. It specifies CASSLSTGSSYEQY. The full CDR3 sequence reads CASSLSTGSSYEQYF.

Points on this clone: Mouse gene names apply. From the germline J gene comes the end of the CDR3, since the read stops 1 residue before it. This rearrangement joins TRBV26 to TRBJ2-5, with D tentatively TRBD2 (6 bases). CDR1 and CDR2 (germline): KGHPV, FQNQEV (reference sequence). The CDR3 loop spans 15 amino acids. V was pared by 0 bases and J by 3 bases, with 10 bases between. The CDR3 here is CASSLSLGRQDTQYF. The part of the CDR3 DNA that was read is TGTGCCAGCAGTCTGTCGCTGGGGAGGCAAGACACCCAGTAC.

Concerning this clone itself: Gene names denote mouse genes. CDR3 sequence reads: CASSLSGGNSPLYF. The sequenced CDR3 bases are TGTGCCAGCAGTCTGTCCGGGGGGAATTCGCCCCTCTAC. The chain combines TRBV26 with TRBJ1-6; the D gene is possibly TRBD1 (5 bases). The read halts 1 residue ahead of the CDR3 end, with the missing end drawn from the germline J gene. TRBJ1-6 has ORF status, its function being uncertain. Trimming stripped 0 bases from V and 7 bases from J, with 7 bases between. The CDR3 covers 14 residues. Germline V gene lookup returns CDR1 KGHPV and CDR2 FQNQEV (reference sequence).

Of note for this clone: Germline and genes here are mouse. The chain's CDR3 is CASSQDWGTGEQYF. The sequenced part of the CDR3 DNA is TGTGCCAGCAGCCAAGACTGGGGGACGGGGGAACAGTAC. V and J are TRBV5 and TRBJ2-7, with TRBD2 matching 7 bases. The read falls 1 residue short of the CDR3 end, and the missing part is taken from the germline J gene. V shed 0 bases, J shed 7 bases, and the junction held 6 bases outside the gene matches. In germline, CDR1 is LGHNA, CDR2 YNLKQL (reference sequence). CDR3 length: 14 amino acids.

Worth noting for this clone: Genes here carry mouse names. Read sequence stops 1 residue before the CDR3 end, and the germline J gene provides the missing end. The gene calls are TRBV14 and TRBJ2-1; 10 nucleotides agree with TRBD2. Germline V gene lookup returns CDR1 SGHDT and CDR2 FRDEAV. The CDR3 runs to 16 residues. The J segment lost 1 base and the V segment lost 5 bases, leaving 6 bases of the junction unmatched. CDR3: CASSQTGGSNYAEQFF. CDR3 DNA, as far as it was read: TGTGCCAGCAGCCAGACTGGGGGGTCGAACTATGCTGAGCAGTTC.

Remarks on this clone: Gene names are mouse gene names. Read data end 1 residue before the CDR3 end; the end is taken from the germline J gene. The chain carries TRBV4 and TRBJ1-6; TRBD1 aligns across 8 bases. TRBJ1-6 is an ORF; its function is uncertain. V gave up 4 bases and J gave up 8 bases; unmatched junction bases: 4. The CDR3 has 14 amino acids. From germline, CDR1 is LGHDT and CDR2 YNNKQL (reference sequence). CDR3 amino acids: CASSSGQGYSPLYF. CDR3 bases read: TGTGCCAGCAGCTCCGGACAGGGCTATTCGCCCCTCTAC.

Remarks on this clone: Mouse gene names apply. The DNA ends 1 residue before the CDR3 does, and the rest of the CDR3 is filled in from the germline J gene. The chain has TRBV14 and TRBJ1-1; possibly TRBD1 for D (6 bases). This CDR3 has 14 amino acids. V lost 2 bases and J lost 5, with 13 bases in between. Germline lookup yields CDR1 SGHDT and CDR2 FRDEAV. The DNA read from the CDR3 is TGTGCCAGCAGTTTGGGGGGGCGCCGAACAGAAGTCTTC. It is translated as CASSLGGRRTEVF. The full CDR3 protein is CASSLGGRRTEVFF.

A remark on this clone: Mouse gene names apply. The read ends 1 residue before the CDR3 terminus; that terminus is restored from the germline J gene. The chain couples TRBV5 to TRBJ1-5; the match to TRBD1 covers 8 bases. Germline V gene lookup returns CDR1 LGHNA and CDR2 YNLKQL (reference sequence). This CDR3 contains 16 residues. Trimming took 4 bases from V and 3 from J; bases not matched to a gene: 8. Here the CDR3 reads CASSPSGGGSNQAPLF. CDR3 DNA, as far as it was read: TGTGCCAGCAGCCCCTCAGGGGGCGGAAGCAACCAGGCTCCGCTT.

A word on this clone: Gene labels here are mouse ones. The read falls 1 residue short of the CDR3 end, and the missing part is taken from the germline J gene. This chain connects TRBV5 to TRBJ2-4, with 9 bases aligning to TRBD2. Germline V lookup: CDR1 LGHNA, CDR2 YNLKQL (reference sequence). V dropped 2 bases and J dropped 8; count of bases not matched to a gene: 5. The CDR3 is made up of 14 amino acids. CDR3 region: CASSQNWGDVTLYF. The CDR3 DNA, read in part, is TGTGCCAGCAGCCAAAACTGGGGGGACGTCACCTTGTAC.

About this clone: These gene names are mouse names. The CDR3: CASSIKGRHTEVFF. The sequenced part of the CDR3 DNA is TGTGCCAGCAGTATAAAGGGGCGCCACACAGAAGTCTTC. V usage is TRBV19 and J usage is TRBJ1-1; D is perhaps TRBD1 (5 bases). Read coverage stops 1 residue before the CDR3 terminus; the germline J gene supplies the remainder. The CDR3 is made up of 14 amino acids. Trimming cost V 1 base and J 3 bases, with 10 bases left between them. The germline CDR1 and CDR2 sequences are FNHDT and SITEND (reference sequence).